This T cell receptor (beta chain) comes out of a study of blood T cell repertoires in COVID-19. Study background: Sample material is recorded as cDNA or gDNA derived from T cells, B-cell-depleted T cells, or PBMCs.

Profiling relied on immunoSEQ multiplex PCR, and the TCRdb table lists in-frame clones only, not all of them. The repertoire holds 150,000 to 200,000 clones, roughly nine tenths seen once, with 15% to 20% in the top ten. This CDR3 spans 15 amino acids. Germline loops: CDR1 SGDLS, CDR2 YYNGEE. V was pared by 0 bases and J by 7 bases, with 9 bases of the junction left unmatched. The chain is built from TRBV9 and TRBJ2-7; 8 bases match TRBD1. The TCR originated in a man between 60 and 75 years old with active or convalescent COVID-19. The source material was peripheral blood. CDR3 in amino acids: CASSVGTGLIMEQYF. As DNA, the CDR3 is TGTGCCAGCAGCGTAGGGACAGGGCTCATCATGGAGCAGTACTTC. Looking up the rest from reference TRBV9 and TRBJ2-7 gives the full variable domain: DSGVTQTPKHLITATGQRVTLRCSPRSGDLSVYWYQQSLDQGLQFLIQYYNGEERAKGNILERFSAQQFPDLHSELNLSSLELGDSALYFCASSVGTGLIMEQYFGPGTRLTVT.